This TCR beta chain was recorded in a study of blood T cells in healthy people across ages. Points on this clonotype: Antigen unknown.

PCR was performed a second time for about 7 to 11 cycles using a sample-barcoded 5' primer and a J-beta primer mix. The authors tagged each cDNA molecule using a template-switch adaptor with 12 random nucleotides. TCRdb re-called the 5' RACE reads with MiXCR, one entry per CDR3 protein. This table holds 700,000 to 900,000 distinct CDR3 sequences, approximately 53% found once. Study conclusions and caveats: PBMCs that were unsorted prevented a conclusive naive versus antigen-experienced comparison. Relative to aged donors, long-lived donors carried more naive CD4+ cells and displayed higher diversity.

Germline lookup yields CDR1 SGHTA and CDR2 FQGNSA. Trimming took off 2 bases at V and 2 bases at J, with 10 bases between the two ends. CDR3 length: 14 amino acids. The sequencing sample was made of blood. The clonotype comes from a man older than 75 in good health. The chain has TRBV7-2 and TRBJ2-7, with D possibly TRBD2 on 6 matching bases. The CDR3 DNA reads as TGTGCCAGCAGCTTATGGGAGGCCCCCTACGAGCAGTACTTC. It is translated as CASSLWEAPYEQYF. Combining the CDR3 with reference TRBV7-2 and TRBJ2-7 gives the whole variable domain GAGVSQSPSNKVTEKGKDVELRCDPISGHTALYWYRQSLGQGLEFLIYFQGNSAPDKSGLPSDRFSAERTGGSVSTLTIQRTQQEDSAVYLCASSLWEAPYEQYFGPGTRLTVT.